The present T cell receptor (beta chain) was sequenced within a study of shared clonotypes between healthy human individuals (dated by TCRdb to the early 2020s). As for the study more broadly: The cohort comprised a couple of women and three men aged 18 to 49 years. To estimate repertoire size and how much clonotypes are shared between individuals, the study performed deep sequencing of blood TCR repertoires from about five healthy adults. To increase sequencing depth and limit assay-specific biases, TCR repertoire library preparation and sequencing were carried out by different laboratories using diverse techniques. Per donor, leukapheresis produced somewhere between about 0.94 and 8.9 billion PBMCs. For each donor, CD4 naive and CD4 memory were each run on three plates, CD8 naive on two plates, and CD8 memory on one plate. Here is what the overall study found, with its caveats: Naive subsets generally had larger estimated clonotype richness than memory subsets. The small number of donors limited the genetic and exposure-history diversity represented. Pairwise subsampling led to the expectation that sequencing depth would affect the degree of clonotype sharing among donors. Incomplete sequencing was indicated by rarefaction of sorted-subset datasets, despite the large sequencing depth. About 5% of naive CD4, 3.5% of naive CD8, approximately 2% of memory CD4, and 0.35% to 0.5% of memory CD8 clonotypes were shared across several donors. Clonotypes shared by all four sorted-subset donors showed higher generation probabilities than non-shared clonotypes. Sampling was restricted to blood, and TCR repertoires in tissue are likely to differ from TCR repertoires in blood.

The CDR3 starts with the cysteine, ends with the phenylalanine, and has 14 residues. The kept DNA is CDR3 alone, 42 bases in frame from the first base. The germline V gene (reference sequence) supplies CDR1 MNHEY and CDR2 SMNVEV. V is cut back by 5 bases and J by 8 bases, with 11 bases in the junction unmatched. Worth noting for this clone: The antigen it binds to is not known. Base qualities are not provided; no much larger clone lies one nucleotide away.

Using the deep immunoSEQ assay, multiplex PCR amplified TCR CDR3 regions from genomic DNA. For each cell subset, the extracted genomic DNA was distributed evenly across all wells of several immunoSEQ 96-well plates, and each plate served as one replicate. Each replicate PCR for sorted subsets received about 180 ng genomic DNA, equal to about 30,000 T cell genomes. Purified libraries were measured with a Qubit 3.0 fluorometer, size-checked on a Bioanalyzer 2100, and measured again with the KAPA Library Quantification kit. Every immunoSEQ 96-well plate was sequenced on a dedicated single-read 150-cycle Illumina NextSeq 550 flow cell. The authors processed their data as follows. Because the immunoSEQ output held only junctional sequences and lacked quality scores, the filtering could not match the filtering applied to full-length reads. To assign V/J genes and CDR3, sequences were annotated against IMGT germline references using PyIR, a Python wrapper for IgBLAST v1.9. Reads were removed for weak V/J assignments (E-value above 1e-6), missing CDR3, stop codons, out-of-frame junctions, or ambiguous translated residues. A V3J clonotype was defined by an identical inferred V gene, J gene, and CDR3 amino acid sequence. The percentage overlap between two repertoires was calculated by dividing the number of shared unique clonotypes by the size of the smaller repertoire. Richness of each repertoire was evaluated using RTK rarefaction, the Chao1 estimator, and Recon v2.1 estimates of unobserved clonotypes. OLGA was used to compute generation probabilities for all TCRbeta clonotypes that the gDNA method yielded from a handful of donors. TCRdb took over this immuneACCESS table, retaining in-frame rearrangements with V and J assigned. Such tables are incomplete; in checked studies, under half of the missing clones stem from an unresolved V gene, and the remainder is unexplained. V, J and clone size were drawn from that table, and D and trimming were deduced from the DNA. Here the sample has hundreds of thousands of clones; roughly 73% occur a single time. The ten largest clones capture around 2% of the sample.

Donors were healthy HIV-negative adults with no recently reported acute infections or vaccinations. Only Caucasian adults living in Nashville, Tennessee, USA were represented among the donors. CD4+ T cells were enriched through magnetic negative selection, after which naive cells were positively selected on CD45RA and the remaining negative fraction served as the memory subset. Blood was collected by leukapheresis, and PBMCs were isolated by Ficoll-Histopaque density gradient centrifugation and then cryopreserved in liquid nitrogen vapor phase. Purity and quantity of every magnetically sorted T cell population were checked by analytical flow cytometry. Genomic DNA was isolated from each sorted fraction and quantified by UV absorbance on a Nanodrop 2000c.

The TCR was taken from a woman aged 25 to 39 in good health. Sequencing input: memory CD4+ T cells sorted from blood. The cell subset or site label of this sample denotes: CD45RA-negative fraction. This chain joins TRBV27 to TRBJ1-2; 7 bases in between match TRBD1. The encoded CDR3 is CASSPQTGSKGYTF. The DNA reads TGTGCCAGCAGTCCTCAGACAGGGAGTAAGGGCTACACCTTC.